The sequence of this T cell receptor beta chain was determined in a study of identical twins. Study results and limitations: Models predicted less out-of-frame TCR alpha sharing in monozygotic twins than was found.

V lost 8 bases, J lost 1 base, and 9 bases lay in between. The CDR3 is made up of 13 amino acids. With respect to this clonotype: Its antigen remains unknown.

TCRdb used MiXCR to reprocess the 5' RACE reads, holding one entry per CDR3 protein. The sample lists 500,000 or so distinct CDR3 sequences, roughly a fifth occurring once. These data were likewise used in another study, on T cells expressing NK-cell markers. In that study: Sorted T-cell subsets CD3+CD56+NKG2C+, CD3+CD56+NKG2C- and CD3+CD56-NKG2C+ were TCR beta-sequenced. The study found dominant NKG2C+ clonotypes at about 1.0-7.5% of CD8+ T cells in five or six donors. The CD3+CD56-NKG2C+ fraction was also led by these clonotypes in a handful of donors.

Sequencing was carried out using CD4+ T cells sorted from blood. The chain links TRBV12-3 or TRBV12-4 to TRBJ1-3; D not certain. The receptor comes from a woman aged 18 to 35 in good health. CDR3 protein: CASRTMSGNTIYF. The DNA of the CDR3 is TGTGCCAGCCGCACCATGTCTGGAAACACCATATATTTT.